The 20 T cell receptor beta chains in this list originate from one sample, sequenced in a study of control samples from healthy donors and cancer patients. Produced via immunoSEQ multiplex PCR; TCRdb's table is partial and in-frame only. Of about 170,000 clones listed, approximately 86% are singletons. The sample taken for sequencing was blood. The source of these receptors is a woman in her twenties or thirties in good health.

The chain employs TRBV7-8 and TRBJ1-1, with D hard to call. The CDR3 runs to 13 residues. From germline, CDR1 is SGHVS and CDR2 FQNEAQ. Trimming pared 1 base from V and 10 bases from J, leaving 13 bases between. The CDR3 DNA reads as TGTGCCAGCAGCTTAGTCGGGGAGGGAGGAGCTTTCTTT. It specifies CASSLVGEGGAFF. The full variable domain, completed using reference TRBV7-8 and TRBJ1-1, is GAGVSQSPRYKVAKRGQDVALRCDPISGHVSLFWYQQALGQGPEFLTYFQNEAQLDKSGLPSDRFFAERPEGSVSTLKIQRTQQEDSAVYLCASSLVGEGGAFFGQGTRLTVV.

The chain joins TRBV7-9 to TRBJ1-4; TRBD1 agrees at 8 bases. Germline CDR1 reads SEHNR; CDR2 reads FQNEAQ (reference sequence). V dropped 5 bases and J dropped 8; count of bases not matched to a gene: 7. This CDR3 is built from 14 residues. CDR3 sequence: CASSQGAGGEKLFF. The CDR3 nucleotides are TGTGCCAGCAGCCAGGGGGCGGGGGGAGAAAAACTGTTTTTT.

The genes are TRBV12-3 or TRBV12-4 and TRBJ2-2; D call uncertain. The germline V and J ends were trimmed by 2 bases and 8 bases, with 9 bases remaining between them. The CDR3 runs 13 residues. The CDR3 sequence: CASSLSDPGELFF. The CDR3 DNA reads as TGTGCCAGCAGTTTAAGTGACCCTGGGGAGCTGTTTTTT.

In this sample, this clone turned up a few times. The chain joins TRBV4-2 to TRBJ2-3; 10 bases are shared with TRBD2. Germline loops: CDR1 LGHNA, CDR2 YNFKEQ. The CDR3 sequence is 16 residues long. J gave up 6 bases and V 1 base, and 7 bases lay outside the gene matches. DNA for the CDR3: TGTGCCAGCAGCCAAGTTTCTAGCGGGAGTTCCGATACGCAGTATTTT. It is translated as CASSQVSSGSSDTQYF.

This sequence joins TRBV19 and TRBJ1-2, with TRBD1 matching 10 bases. V shed 6 bases and J 1 base; nucleotides not matched to a gene: 5. This CDR3 spans 15 amino acids. Germline CDR1 LNHDA, CDR2 SQIVND (reference sequence). The CDR3 sequence: CASSPRDRGNYGYTF. As DNA, the CDR3 is TGTGCCAGTAGCCCCAGGGACAGGGGTAACTATGGCTACACCTTC. The whole variable domain, remainder taken from reference TRBV19 and TRBJ1-2, is DGGITQSPKYLFRKEGQNVTLSCEQNLNHDAMYWYRQDPGQGLRLIYYSQIVNDFQKGDIAEGYSVSREKKESFPLTVTSAQKNPTAFYLCASSPRDRGNYGYTFGSGTRLTVV.

This clone has just one count. This chain joins TRBV28 and TRBJ2-6; D remains unclear. Looked up from germline, CDR1 is MDHEN and CDR2 is SYDVKM. This CDR3 contains 17 residues. Trimming cost V 3 bases and J 1 base, with 13 bases left between them. The CDR3 DNA reads as TGTGCCAGCAGTTTGGGCAGTCTGAGGTCTGGGGCCAACGTCCTGACTTTC. Protein: CASSLGSLRSGANVLTF.

On this clone: Other nucleotide sequences in the sample specify the same CDR3. The gene calls are TRBV5-1 and TRBJ2-7; 8 bases fit TRBD2. Germline V CDR1 and CDR2: SGHRS, YFSETQ. V shed 2 bases and J 3 bases; nucleotides not matched to a gene: 4. The CDR3 is made up of 14 amino acids. The CDR3 here is CASSFGRGGYEQYF. CDR3 DNA: TGCGCCAGCAGCTTCGGGAGGGGTGGCTACGAGCAGTACTTC.

The rearrangement joins TRBV6-1 to TRBJ1-5; D is unresolved. Germline CDR1 reads MNHNS; CDR2 reads SASEGT. The CDR3 is 14 residues long. The V end lost 1 base, the J end lost 3 bases, and 7 bases lay between the germline ends. Written as DNA, the CDR3 is TGTGCCAGCAGTGAAGATTTACTCAATCAGCCCCAGCATTTT. Encoded protein: CASSEDLLNQPQHF.

This chain joins TRBV3-1 (or the pseudogene TRBV3-2) and TRBJ2-5; D is undetermined. Germline V gives CDR1 LGHDT, CDR2 YNNKEL (reference sequence). V lost 4 bases to trimming and J lost 4 bases, with 16 bases between them. The CDR3 extends over 15 amino acids. The CDR3 nucleotides read TGTGCCAGCAGCCGTCGGACGCCGGCAGGAGAGACCCAGTACTTC. It is translated as CASSRRTPAGETQYF.

The chain joins TRBV28 to TRBJ1-6, with D maybe TRBD1 (5 bases). The CDR3 spans 16 residues. Germline CDR1 reads MDHEN; CDR2 reads SYDVKM. Trimming removed 4 bases at V and 0 bases at J, with 10 bases between. In DNA form, the CDR3 reads TGTGCCAGCAGTTCTCGACAGAGCTCCTATAATTCACCCCTCCACTTT. This gives the protein CASSSRQSSYNSPLHF.

The chain joins TRBV6-5 to TRBJ1-6, with D uncertain. The CDR3 has 13 residues. The V gene's germline CDR1 is MNHEY and CDR2 SVGAGI. The V end lost 6 bases, the J end lost 9 bases, and 12 bases lay between the germline ends. CDR3 amino acids: CASSNVSPSPLHF. The CDR3 nucleotides read TGTGCCAGCAGCAACGTATCTCCTTCACCCCTCCACTTT.

There are a few counts of this clone. V is TRBV9 and J is TRBJ2-1; D gene ambiguous. CDR3 length: 15 residues. Per germline, CDR1 SGDLS and CDR2 YYNGEE. Deletions cut 0 bases from V and 5 bases from J, with 12 bases between. CDR3 coding DNA: TGTGCCAGCAGCGTAGAGCCCGGCACTCACAATGAGCAGTTCTTC. It is translated as CASSVEPGTHNEQFF.

The rearrangement uses TRBV5-1 and TRBJ2-7; 9 positions agree with TRBD2. The germline V gene has CDR1 SGHRS and CDR2 YFSETQ. Unmatched junction bases numbered 9, after V lost 5 bases and J lost 3 bases. The CDR3 is 15 residues long. DNA for the CDR3: TGCGCCAGCAGGGGGAGTAGCGGGGGACTCTACGAGCAGTACGTC. This codes for CASRGSSGGLYEQYV.

The J gene is TRBJ2-1, the V gene TRBV9, with D perhaps given as TRBD1 or TRBD2 (5 bases each). The germline V and J ends were trimmed by 0 bases and 9 bases, with 16 bases remaining between them. The germline V gene encodes CDR1 SGDLS and CDR2 YYNGEE. The CDR3 length is 15 residues. In nucleotides, the CDR3 is TGTGCCAGCAGCGTAGACGGGGAACAGAGGGGTGAGCAGTTCTTC. Its protein is CASSVDGEQRGEQFF.

The rearrangement links TRBV28 to TRBJ2-1, with a weak D call TRBD2 (5 bases). Germline V gene lookup returns CDR1 MDHEN and CDR2 SYDVKM. The CDR3 loop spans 13 amino acids. Trimming cost V 9 bases and J 10 bases, with 19 bases left between them. Here the CDR3 reads CASSPASQGEQFF. In DNA, the CDR3 is TGTGCCAGTTCTCCGGCTAGCCAAGGCGAGCAGTTCTTC. Drawing the rest from reference TRBV28 and TRBJ2-1, the complete variable domain is DVKVTQSSRYLVKRTGEKVFLECVQDMDHENMFWYRQDPGLGLRLIYFSYDVKMKEKGDIPEGYSVSREKKERFSLILESASTNQTSMYLCASSPASQGEQFFGPGTRLTVL.

This chain connects TRBV27 to TRBJ1-1; D is perhaps TRBD1 (6 bases). The CDR3 consists of 16 residues. Trimming pared 0 bases from V and 1 base from J, leaving 12 bases between. The germline CDR1 and CDR2 sequences are MNHEY and SMNVEV (reference sequence). This chain's CDR3 is CASSLSMGGWNTEAFF. Here the CDR3 DNA reads TGTGCCAGCAGTTTATCGATGGGGGGCTGGAACACTGAAGCTTTCTTT.

This rearrangement joins TRBV5-1 to TRBJ2-2; TRBD2 agrees at 12 bases. The V gene's germline CDR1 is SGHRS and CDR2 YFSETQ. The junction had 5 bases not matched to a gene; V was cut back by 4 bases and J by 1 base. The CDR3 is 17 amino acids. The CDR3 here is CASSTGLAGLNTGELFF. In DNA, the CDR3 is TGCGCCAGCAGCACTGGACTAGCGGGATTGAACACCGGGGAGCTGTTTTTT.

V gene TRBV6-6 combines with J gene TRBJ1-1; 8 bases are shared with TRBD1. Per germline, CDR1 MNHNY and CDR2 SVGAGI (reference sequence). Germline trimming cut 4 bases from V and 7 bases from J; bases unmatched to any gene: 11. The CDR3 is 15 amino acids. In nucleotides, the CDR3 is TGTGCCAGCAGTTCCGTCGACAGGGGATGGGGTGAAGCTTTCTTT. It translates to CASSSVDRGWGEAFF.

This clone turned up a few times. This chain connects TRBV18 to TRBJ1-2; 12 positions agree with TRBD1. J gave up 7 bases and V 3 bases, and 6 bases lay outside the gene matches. The CDR3 length is 15 residues. The germline V gene encodes CDR1 KGHSH and CDR2 LQKENI. The CDR3 DNA reads TGTGCCAGCTCACCGTCGGGACAGGGGGCTTCTGGCTACACCTTC. Encoded protein: CASSPSGQGASGYTF.

The chain employs TRBV11-3 and TRBJ2-3; D is unclear. Germline V gene lookup returns CDR1 SGHNT and CDR2 YENEEA. The length of the CDR3 is 13 residues. V was clipped by 2 bases and J by 5 bases, with 8 bases between them. The CDR3 region is CASSLTTEDTQYF. CDR3 sequence (DNA): TGTGCCAGCAGCTTAACCACAGAAGATACGCAGTATTTT.